The 23 T cell receptor beta chains listed next were all sequenced from one sample in a study of T-cell memory formation after mild COVID-19. TCRdb processed the 5' RACE reads anew with MiXCR; each CDR3 protein has one entry. The table has 180,000 or so distinct CDR3 sequences, about 9.9% seen once. Sequenced input: PBMCs or a T cell subset sorted from them (not recorded which). Source of these receptors: a man younger than 35 who had mild COVID-19 (a few samples of this study predate the infection). Cell type and time point are not known.

The CDR3 protein is CASARGPNQPQHF. In nucleotides, the CDR3 is TGTGCCAGTGCGCGGGGGCCCAATCAGCCCCAGCATTTT. V gene TRBV2 combines with J gene TRBJ1-5, with D possibly matching TRBD1 (6 bases). This CDR3 comprises 13 residues. The V gene's germline CDR1 is SNHLY and CDR2 FYNNEI. Trimming removed 9 bases at V and 3 bases at J, with 12 bases between.

The CDR3 region has the DNA TGTGCCAGCGGACAGCAGCAGTTCTTC. Protein product: CASGQQQFF. The chain couples TRBV6-2 or TRBV6-3 to TRBJ2-1; D may be TRBD1 (6 bases). The CDR3 loop spans 9 amino acids. The V gene's germline CDR1 is MNHEY and CDR2 SVGEGT. The V gene lost 8 bases and the J gene lost 11 bases, with 7 bases spanning the gap.

This clonotype was recorded many times. The rearrangement uses TRBV12-3 or TRBV12-4 and TRBJ2-7; D may be TRBD1 or TRBD2 (5 bases each). V lost 3 bases, J lost 7 bases, and 16 bases lay in between. CDR3 length: 14 amino acids. The chain's CDR3 is CASSFPGPGREQYF. CDR3 coding DNA: TGTGCCAGCAGTTTTCCGGGCCCGGGGCGGGAGCAGTACTTC.

The rearrangement uses TRBV10-1 and TRBJ2-3; 8 nucleotides match TRBD2. The ends lost 5 bases at V and 7 bases at J; junction bases unmatched: 11. The CDR3 has 15 amino acids. The V gene's germline CDR1 is WNHNN and CDR2 SYGVQD (reference sequence). The CDR3 is CASSPRAGGSYTQYF. The CDR3 nucleotides are TGCGCCAGCAGTCCCCGGGCGGGGGGCTCGTATACGCAGTATTTT.

The table lists this clonotype with a few counts. The chain links TRBV20-1 to TRBJ2-3; D is tentatively TRBD1 or TRBD2 (7 bases each). Trimming took off 4 bases at V and 1 base at J, with 12 bases between the two ends. Germline loops: CDR1 DFQATT, CDR2 SNEGSKA (reference sequence). CDR3 length: 14 amino acids. The CDR3 DNA reads TGCAGTGCTATGACAGGGAGGGGCACAGATACGCAGTATTTT. This encodes CSAMTGRGTDTQYF.

V usage is TRBV10-3 and J usage is TRBJ1-3; possible D gene TRBD1, 6 bases. Germline CDR1 reads ENHRY; CDR2 reads SYGVKD. V was cut by 2 bases and J by 0 bases, with 8 bases left in between. The CDR3 covers 15 residues. This CDR3 is CAISETGRSGNTIYF. The CDR3 DNA sequence: TGTGCCATCAGTGAGACAGGGCGCTCTGGAAACACCATATATTTT.

The gene calls are TRBV27 and TRBJ1-1, with TRBD1 identical over 9 bases. Germline V gene sequence: CDR1 MNHEY, CDR2 SMNVEV (reference sequence). With V trimmed by 5 bases and J by 1 base, 8 bases remained unmatched. The length of the CDR3 is 16 residues. The chain's CDR3 is CASSKGPGQGNTEAFF. The CDR3 DNA follows: TGTGCCAGCAGTAAAGGACCGGGACAGGGGAACACTGAAGCTTTCTTT.

This clonotype has just a few counts. The V gene is TRBV6-5, the J gene TRBJ1-2; tentative D call: TRBD1 (6 bases). Trimming left V 6 bases short and J 4 bases short, with 12 bases between. There are 13 residues in the CDR3. CDR1 MNHEY and CDR2 SVGAGI come from the germline V gene. The CDR3 reads CASSQDSGYGYTF. The CDR3 DNA reads TGTGCCAGCAGCCAGGACAGCGGCTATGGCTACACCTTC.

V and J are TRBV5-1 and TRBJ1-4, with D possibly TRBD1 on 5 matching bases. Deletions cut 2 bases from V and 8 bases from J, with 16 bases between. This CDR3 region has 15 residues. Germline loops: CDR1 SGHRS, CDR2 YFSETQ. In nucleotides, the CDR3 is TGCGCCAGCAGCTTCAATCAGGGTATCAACGAAAAACTGTTTTTT. Translation: CASSFNQGINEKLFF.

In this sample, this clonotype turned up a few times. The V and J genes are TRBV7-3 and TRBJ2-3; 12 positions agree with TRBD2. J lost 6 bases, V lost 0 bases, and 4 bases had no gene match. The CDR3 covers 16 residues. Per germline, CDR1 SGHTA and CDR2 FQGTGA. CDR3 DNA sequence: TGTGCCAGCAGCTTAACCCCTAGCGGGGGGGCGGATACGCAGTATTTT. It is translated as CASSLTPSGGADTQYF.

In this sample, this clonotype turned up a few times. The chain carries TRBV29-1 and TRBJ1-2; weak D call: TRBD1 (5 bases). Trimming removed 4 bases from V and 4 bases from J, with 16 bases in between. Germline values: CDR1 SQVTM, CDR2 ANQGSEA. CDR3 length: 14 amino acids. The CDR3 bases are TGCAGCGTTGGAGAAACGTGGGGGGGCTATGGCTACACCTTC. This sequence encodes CSVGETWGGYGYTF.

The chain links TRBV10-1 to TRBJ2-5; D gene ambiguous. Trimming removed 2 bases at V and 2 bases at J, with 6 bases between. The CDR3 sequence is 13 residues long. Per germline, CDR1 WNHNN and CDR2 SYGVQD (reference sequence). In DNA form, the CDR3 reads TGCGCCAGCAGTGAGATGGTTCAAGAGACCCAGTACTTC. This gives the protein CASSEMVQETQYF.

This clonotype has at least ten counts. The junction shows a germline mismatch at one end, possibly a read error. The V call is TRBV5-1, the J call TRBJ1-1; 7 nucleotides line up with TRBD1. CDR1 and CDR2 from the germline V gene are SGHRS and YFSETQ. The CDR3 is 14 residues long. The CDR3 loop is CASSLGTANTEAFF. CDR3 coding DNA: TGTGCCAGCAGCTTGGGGACAGCGAACACTGAAGCTTTCTTT.

This clonotype was counted a few times. The gene calls are TRBV20-1 and TRBJ1-5, with unresolved D. The germline V gene encodes CDR1 DFQATT and CDR2 SNEGSKA (reference sequence). Trimming took 6 bases from V and 1 from J, leaving 25 bases between them. This CDR3 is 18 amino acids long. CDR3: CSARRAGFGMISNQPQHF. Written as DNA, the CDR3 is TGCAGTGCCAGGAGGGCTGGTTTTGGTATGATAAGCAATCAGCCCCAGCATTTT.

The sample holds a few counts of this clonotype. The rearrangement links TRBV20-1 to TRBJ1-1; D possibly corresponds to TRBD1 (6 bases). With 0 bases removed from V and 1 base from J, the gap between germline ends came to 12 bases. The CDR3 spans 15 residues. Germline values: CDR1 DFQATT, CDR2 SNEGSKA (reference sequence). The CDR3 sequence is CSARDYTGPNTEAFF. The CDR3, as DNA: TGCAGTGCTAGAGATTATACAGGGCCGAACACTGAAGCTTTCTTT.

The V and J genes are TRBV10-1 and TRBJ2-3; D perhaps matches TRBD1 (6 bases). Germline-derived CDR1 and CDR2 are WNHNN and SYGVQD (reference sequence). The CDR3 sequence is 16 residues long. The V end lost 3 bases, the J end lost 0 bases, and 13 bases lay between the germline ends. CDR3 sequence: CASSETGTYSTDTQYF. In DNA, the CDR3 is TGCGCCAGCAGTGAAACCGGGACATATAGCACAGATACGCAGTATTTT.

For this clonotype: A read error may account for a junction end that differs from germline. The J gene is TRBJ1-2, the V gene TRBV7-3, with D perhaps TRBD1 (5 bases). The CDR3 spans 14 residues. Looked up from germline, CDR1 is SGHTA and CDR2 is FQGTGA. In DNA form, the CDR3 reads TGTCCCAGCAGCCCGGGGGGAGGGAACTATGGCTACACCTTC. It codes for CPSSPGGGNYGYTF.

The chain employs TRBV18 and TRBJ1-3; D is ambiguous. The ends were cut back, 3 bases at V and 0 bases at J, with 6 bases in the middle. The CDR3 is 14 residues long. Germline-derived CDR1 and CDR2 are KGHSH and LQKENI. As DNA, the CDR3 is TGTGCCAGCTCACCCCCTGTCTCTGGAAACACCATATATTTT. This encodes CASSPPVSGNTIYF.

The chain is built from TRBV2 and TRBJ2-5, with a tentative D call TRBD1 (6 bases). This CDR3 has 12 amino acids. V was shortened by 11 bases and J by 5 bases, with 15 bases between the two germline ends. Germline CDR1 reads SNHLY; CDR2 reads FYNNEI. CDR3 region: CAGQGPGETQYF. CDR3 nucleotides: TGTGCCGGCCAGGGGCCGGGGGAGACCCAGTACTTC. The whole variable domain, filled in from reference TRBV2 and TRBJ2-5, reads EPEVTQTPSHQVTQMGQEVILRCVPISNHLYFYWYRQILGQKVEFLVSFYNNEISEKSEIFDDQFSVERPDGSNFTLKIRSTKLEDSAMYFCAGQGPGETQYFGPGTRLLVL.

This clonotype appeared a few times. The V and J genes are TRBV19 and TRBJ2-5; unclear D gene. CDR1 LNHDA and CDR2 SQIVND come from the germline V gene (reference sequence). Trimming removed 2 bases at V and 3 bases at J, with 7 bases between. The CDR3 is 13 residues long. The CDR3 DNA follows: TGTGCCAGTAGTATACTAAGCGAAGAGACCCAGTACTTC. It yields the protein CASSILSEETQYF.

This clonotype was seen a few times. This sequence joins TRBV12-3 or TRBV12-4 and TRBJ2-3, with TRBD2 matching over 9 bases. V lost 3 bases to trimming and J lost 3 bases; unmatched junction nucleotides: 4. This CDR3 contains 15 residues. The CDR3 reads CASSLASGETDTQYF. Written as DNA, the CDR3 is TGTGCCAGCAGTTTGGCTAGCGGGGAAACAGATACGCAGTATTTT.

The gene calls are TRBV6-1 and TRBJ2-7, with D hard to call. V lost 7 bases, J lost 0 bases, and 10 bases lay in between. Germline CDR1 and CDR2: MNHNS and SASEGT. This CDR3 spans 13 amino acids. CDR3 protein: CASMRPGSYEQYF. DNA for the CDR3: TGTGCCAGCATGCGGCCTGGCTCCTACGAGCAGTACTTC.

This chain connects TRBV2 to TRBJ2-3, with D possibly being TRBD1 (6 bases). Trimming cost V 8 bases and J 5 bases, with 11 bases left between them. The CDR3 contains 12 residues. The germline V gene encodes CDR1 SNHLY and CDR2 FYNNEI. CDR3 sequence (DNA): TGTGCCAGCGGCAGGGGTGAAGATACGCAGTATTTT. Amino acids: CASGRGEDTQYF.